Sequencing of this TCR beta chain was carried out in a study of early T cells in non-severe SARS-CoV-2 infection. This CDR3 contains 15 residues. Trimming stripped 4 bases from V and 4 bases from J, with 14 bases between. Germline-derived CDR1 and CDR2 are SEHNR and FQNEAQ (reference sequence). This clonotype showed up just a few times. TCRdb reprocessed the 5' RACE reads with MiXCR, giving one entry per CDR3 protein. Here the sample spans about 58,000 distinct CDR3 sequences, around 11% being singletons. This TCR was recovered from an adult who was a healthcare worker with PCR-confirmed SARS-CoV-2 infection or an uninfected control (not recorded which). V and J are TRBV7-9 and TRBJ2-1; D remains ambiguous. The sequencing sample was made of whole blood. This chain's CDR3 is CASSSKTDDYNEQFF. DNA of the CDR3: TGTGCCAGCAGCTCGAAGACGGATGATTACAATGAGCAGTTCTTC.